These T cell receptor beta chains were read from a single sample in a study of cytomegalovirus exposure and HLA in healthy donors. Clones were sequenced by immunoSEQ multiplex PCR, and TCRdb holds only the in-frame ones, with some missing. The data contain 70,000 to 90,000 clones, 75% of them singletons. Sample: PBMCs. Every receptor here comes from a man in his forties or fifties in good health and CMV-seronegative. Both conserved end residues are part of each CDR3. The order of the fields is clone size, V gene, D gene, CDR3 protein. D genes are given only for firm matches. Clone size, where shown, is once, few, many, or a class for clones that have expanded.

size: -
V: TRBV5-1
D: TRBD2
CDR3: CASSLGPAGVQETQYF

size: -
V: TRBV10-3
D: TRBD1
CDR3: CAISGNRGRNQPQHF

size: -
V: TRBV28
D: TRBD2
CDR3: CASSLPGGGYSGGTDTQYF

size: -
V: TRBV5-4
D: -
CDR3: CASSLDPPDGYTF

size: few
V: TRBV2
D: -
CDR3: CAILDRTNEAFF

size: -
V: TRBV29-1
D: TRBD2
CDR3: CSGGGNANTGELFF

size: -
V: TRBV6-4
D: -
CDR3: CASSDPRPRAQGEKLFF

size: -
V: TRBV30
D: TRBD1
CDR3: CAWSVGQGDYEQYF

size: -
V: TRBV28
D: TRBD1
CDR3: CASSPQGAREKLFF

size: -
V: TRBV28
D: -
CDR3: CASSLSLRKQYF

size: -
V: TRBV5-1
D: TRBD2
CDR3: CASSLISGGADTQYF

size: -
V: TRBV28
D: -
CDR3: CASYGVQETQYF

size: -
V: TRBV30
D: TRBD2
CDR3: CAWTTSGRSGANVLTF

size: -
V: TRBV19
D: TRBD1
CDR3: CASSSTGGADETQYF

size: -
V: TRBV5-1
D: -
CDR3: CASSPQGIDSPLHF

size: -
V: TRBV5-8
D: -
CDR3: CASSTRNYGYTF

size: -
V: TRBV5-1
D: TRBD1
CDR3: CASYPQGSSDTQYF

size: -
V: TRBV29-1
D: -
CDR3: CSVDAGSGNTIYF

size: once
V: TRBV4-2
D: -
CDR3: CASSQDPRSNEAFF

size: -
V: TRBV10-1
D: TRBD1
CDR3: CASSESRTGFTGELFF

size: -
V: TRBV7-8
D: -
CDR3: CASTPRVEFNTEAFF

size: once
V: TRBV4-2
D: TRBD1
CDR3: CASSQDREETQYF

size: -
V: TRBV7-2
D: -
CDR3: CASSAGVNQPQHF

size: -
V: TRBV21-1
D: -
CDR3: CASTIQGSSYEQYF

size: -
V: TRBV6-5
D: TRBD2
CDR3: CASSWEGPYNEQFF

size: -
V: TRBV5-1
D: -
CDR3: CASSLASETIGNTQYF

size: -
V: TRBV5-4
D: TRBD1
CDR3: CASSTGTGVSYEQYF

size: -
V: TRBV5-8
D: -
CDR3: CASSLGQMNTEAFF

size: -
V: TRBV10-1
D: -
CDR3: CASSGQLGNEQFF

size: -
V: TRBV27
D: -
CDR3: CASSLGARRITDTQYF

size: -
V: TRBV28
D: TRBD2
CDR3: CASKSGGGAAGANVLTF

size: -
V: TRBV6-1
D: -
CDR3: CASSGGQSSNQPQHF

size: -
V: TRBV15
D: -
CDR3: CATSSARGQEAFF

size: few
V: TRBV4-1
D: TRBD1
CDR3: CASSRLIQGEKLFF

size: -
V: TRBV6-5
D: -
CDR3: CASSYRVGADGYTF

size: -
V: TRBV10-3
D: TRBD1
CDR3: CAIGGQGFGGNTIYF

size: -
V: TRBV19
D: -
CDR3: CASSIKQSGQPQHF

size: -
V: TRBV7-8
D: TRBD1
CDR3: CASSRYQGVFYEQYF

size: -
V: TRBV4-2
D: -
CDR3: CASSQLNTRGSNNEQFF

size: -
V: TRBV7-6
D: TRBD1
CDR3: CASSSQQDRLACYEQYF

size: -
V: TRBV21-1
D: -
CDR3: CASSKPESPKPGGFLYEQYF

size: -
V: TRBV10-3
D: -
CDR3: CAISQQGNTEAFF

size: -
V: TRBV4-2
D: TRBD2
CDR3: CASSQELAGKLYF

size: -
V: TRBV5-1
D: -
CDR3: CASSRDTPDRETQYF

size: -
V: TRBV28
D: TRBD1
CDR3: CASSTGGETQYF

size: -
V: TRBV28
D: -
CDR3: CASSLRVDYGYTF

size: few
V: TRBV11-2
D: -
CDR3: CASSSTRTGNTIYF

size: -
V: TRBV4-1
D: TRBD2
CDR3: CASSQLAGGNNEQFF

size: -
V: TRBV1
D: -
CDR3: CTSSQELLAHSEQFF

size: -
V: TRBV9
D: -
CDR3: CASGSGLLTGEQYF